What follows is one T cell receptor (beta chain) and its context. The antigen remains unidentified. The PCR used 60 Vbeta and 13 Jbeta primers. The method was immunoSEQ multiplex PCR; TCRdb's version includes in-frame clones alone and lacks a portion of them. The profile shows around 110,000 clones, 79% of them singletons. The data derive from a study of cytomegalovirus exposure and HLA in healthy donors. Findings and caveats of the study: Productive rates of about 87% or about 30% were seen for most TCR beta V segments in an earlier analysis. Later examination showed HLA-associated TCR beta chains had greater clonal expansion than equally common others. Several of the most significant clusters were apparently associated with common viral pathogens in a later analysis.

This CDR3 region has 12 residues. The V and J ends lost 6 bases and 3 bases respectively, with 8 bases between them. Per germline, CDR1 MNHEY and CDR2 SMNVEV (reference sequence). The source of this sequence is a man aged 30 to 45 in good health and CMV-seropositive. The sample was PBMCs. The J gene is TRBJ1-2, the V gene TRBV27; D unclear. CDR3 region: CASSSDYYGYTF. Here the CDR3 DNA reads TGTGCCAGCAGCTCGGACTACTATGGCTACACCTTC.